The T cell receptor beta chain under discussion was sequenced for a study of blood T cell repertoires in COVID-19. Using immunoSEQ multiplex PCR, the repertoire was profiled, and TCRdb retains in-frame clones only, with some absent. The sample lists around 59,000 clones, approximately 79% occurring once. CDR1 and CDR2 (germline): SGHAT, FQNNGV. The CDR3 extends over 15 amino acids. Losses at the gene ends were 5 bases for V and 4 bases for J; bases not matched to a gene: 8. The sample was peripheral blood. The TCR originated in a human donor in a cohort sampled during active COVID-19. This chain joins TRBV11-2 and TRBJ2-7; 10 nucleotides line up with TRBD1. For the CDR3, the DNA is TGTGCCAGCAGCGCTCGGGACAGGGGAGCATACGAGCAGTACTTC. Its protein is CASSARDRGAYEQYF.